Shown below are 26 T cell receptor beta chains from a single sample sequenced in a study of cytomegalovirus exposure and HLA in healthy donors. It was with 60 Vbeta and 13 Jbeta primers that the PCR ran. Sequencing used immunoSEQ multiplex PCR; TCRdb keeps in-frame clones, though not all of them. The data show roughly 100,000 clones, with about three quarters seen just once and more than 5% held by the top ten. Material: PBMCs. Source of these receptors: a man aged 25 to 40 in good health and CMV-seropositive.

This clone has just a few counts. The chain couples TRBV2 to TRBJ1-3; TRBD1 aligns across 8 bases. This CDR3 comprises 14 residues. Germline CDR1 reads SNHLY; CDR2 reads FYNNEI. V lost 8 bases, J lost 4 bases, and 7 bases stayed unmatched. The CDR3 coding sequence is TGTGCCAGCCGCCAGACAGGGGTCGGAAACACCATATATTTT. This encodes CASRQTGVGNTIYF.

The chain carries TRBV19 and TRBJ2-4; tentatively, D is TRBD2 (7 bases). From germline, CDR1 is LNHDA and CDR2 SQIVND (reference sequence). CDR3 length equals 19 residues. Trimming pared 3 bases from V and 3 bases from J, leaving 24 bases between. CDR3 sequence: CASSILRTGGRGSKNIQYF. In DNA form, the CDR3 reads TGTGCCAGTAGTATTCTGCGCACGGGGGGCCGTGGTAGCAAAAACATTCAGTACTTC. Variable domain in full (rest from reference TRBV19 and TRBJ2-4): DGGITQSPKYLFRKEGQNVTLSCEQNLNHDAMYWYRQDPGQGLRLIYYSQIVNDFQKGDIAEGYSVSREKKESFPLTVTSAQKNPTAFYLCASSILRTGGRGSKNIQYFGAGTRLSVL.

This clone was recorded at least ten times. The J gene is TRBJ1-1, the V gene TRBV5-8; weak D call: TRBD1 (6 bases). V lost 0 bases and J lost 6, with 9 bases in between. Germline loops: CDR1 SGHTS, CDR2 YDEGEE. The length of the CDR3 is 13 residues. The CDR3 region has the DNA TGTGCCAGCAGCTTGGTAAAGGGGGCTGAAGCTTTCTTT. Translation gives CASSLVKGAEAFF.

The gene calls are TRBV7-9 and TRBJ2-5; TRBD2 agrees at 9 bases. Germline-derived CDR1 and CDR2 are SEHNR and FQNEAQ (reference sequence). The CDR3 covers 15 residues. Trimming at V came to 5 bases and at J to 5 bases, leaving 9 bases not matched to a gene. DNA for the CDR3: TGTGCCAGCAGCCCGAATAAACTAGCGGGCGAGACCCAGTACTTC. Amino acid sequence: CASSPNKLAGETQYF. Complete variable domain (other parts from reference TRBV7-9 and TRBJ2-5): DTGVSQNPRHKITKRGQNVTFRCDPISEHNRLYWYRQTLGQGPEFLTYFQNEAQLEKSRLLSDRFSAERPKGSFSTLEIQRTEQGDSAMYLCASSPNKLAGETQYFGPGTRLLVL.

This rearrangement joins TRBV30 to TRBJ2-1; D is uncertain. Trimming took off 0 bases at V and 4 bases at J, with 10 bases between the two ends. This CDR3 has 14 residues. Germline lookup yields CDR1 GTSNPN and CDR2 SVGIG (reference sequence). The CDR3 bases are TGTGCCTGGAGTGTAGGTGTGACTTACAATGAGCAGTTCTTC. Its protein is CAWSVGVTYNEQFF.

Comments on this clone: An end of the junction does not agree with germline; a read error may underlie this. The chain carries TRBV7-7 and TRBJ2-7, with TRBD1 matching 8 bases. CDR3 length: 16 amino acids. Germline V gene data show CDR1 as SSHAT and CDR2 as FNYEAQ (reference sequence). CDR3 bases: TGTGCTAGCAGCTCGTCGTGGACAGGGCACCCCTACGAGCAGTACTTC. Translating gives CASSSSWTGHPYEQYF.

The chain has TRBV5-6 and TRBJ2-1; D is possibly TRBD2 (5 bases). The V and J ends lost 4 bases and 3 bases respectively, with 11 bases between them. Germline V gene sequence: CDR1 SGHDT, CDR2 YYEEEE. This CDR3 has 14 amino acids. The CDR3 spells CASSPGGGYNEQFF. CDR3 sequence (DNA): TGTGCCAGCAGCCCCGGCGGAGGCTACAATGAGCAGTTCTTC.

The chain has TRBV12-2 and TRBJ1-2. TRBV12-2 is deemed a pseudogene. This CDR3 region has 17 residues. The CDR3 nucleotides are TGTGCAAGTCGCTTATCGGGCCGCGGGGCTGACGCCTATGGCTACACCTTC. The encoded protein is CASRLSGRGADAYGYTF.

This chain connects TRBV4-2 to TRBJ2-7, with 10 bases aligning to TRBD2. The V gene end was trimmed by 5 bases and the J gene end by 5 bases; junction bases not matched to a gene: 6. Germline CDR1 reads LGHNA; CDR2 reads YNFKEQ. The CDR3 is 14 amino acids. The CDR3 here is CASSLAGGPHEQYF. The CDR3 DNA sequence: TGTGCCAGCAGCTTAGCGGGGGGACCCCACGAGCAGTACTTC.

About this clone: At one boundary the junction diverges from the germline segment, which might be a read error. The chain couples TRBV5-6 to TRBJ2-1; 8 bases align to TRBD2. The CDR3 extends over 15 amino acids. From germline, CDR1 is SGHDT and CDR2 YYEEEE. CDR3 sequence: CASRLGTRRYHEQFF. Here the CDR3 DNA reads TGTGCCAGCAGATTGGGGACTAGGAGGTACCATGAGCAGTTCTTC.

CDR3 nucleotides: TGTGCCACCAGCCCAGCCGGGGAGGCAGATACGCAGTATTTT. This codes for CATSPAGEADTQYF. V is TRBV15 and J is TRBJ2-3, with D perhaps matching TRBD2 (6 bases). CDR3 length: 14 residues. Germline CDR1 and CDR2: LNHNV and YYDKDF (reference sequence). With 5 bases removed from V and 4 bases from J, the gap between germline ends came to 13 bases.

The rearrangement links TRBV30 to TRBJ2-1; TRBD2 matches 8 bases. This CDR3 has 13 amino acids. The germline gives CDR1 GTSNPN, CDR2 SVGIG (reference sequence). Trimming took 4 bases from V and 6 from J; bases not matched to a gene: 5. The CDR3 region has the DNA TGTGCCTGGACGGGCGCGGGGGGCAATGAGCAGTTCTTC. Protein sequence: CAWTGAGGNEQFF.

V usage is TRBV29-1 and J usage is TRBJ2-7; D possibly corresponds to TRBD1 (6 bases). Trimming took off 6 bases at V and 0 bases at J, with 6 bases between the two ends. Germline V gene lookup returns CDR1 SQVTM and CDR2 ANQGSEA. The CDR3 runs to 11 residues. This CDR3 is CSVDSSYEQYF. In DNA form, the CDR3 reads TGCAGCGTGGACAGCTCCTACGAGCAGTACTTC.

The chain carries TRBV7-3 and TRBJ2-2, with TRBD2 as a possible D gene (5 bases). This CDR3 has 16 amino acids. Germline V gives CDR1 SGHTA, CDR2 FQGTGA. With 5 bases removed from V and 1 base from J, the gap between germline ends came to 14 bases. CDR3 loop: CASSATGTGNTGELFF. As DNA, the CDR3 is TGTGCCAGCAGCGCGACGGGAACGGGGAACACCGGGGAGCTGTTTTTT.

Only a few counts were recorded for this clone. V and J are TRBV5-1 and TRBJ1-1; a possible D gene is TRBD1 (6 bases). V was cut by 0 bases and J by 4 bases, with 10 bases left in between. This CDR3 is built from 14 residues. Germline CDR1 SGHRS, CDR2 YFSETQ. CDR3 nucleotides: TGCGCCAGCAGCTTGGGGGGGCCGGGCACTGAAGCTTTCTTT. The encoded protein is CASSLGGPGTEAFF.

J is TRBJ1-2 and V is TRBV6-5, with 7 nucleotides matching TRBD1. J lost 5 bases, V lost 6 bases, and 6 bases had no gene match. Germline CDR1 is MNHEY and CDR2 is SVGAGI. The CDR3 loop spans 13 amino acids. CDR3 sequence: CASRGSTGYGYTF. The CDR3 DNA follows: TGTGCCAGCAGGGGATCGACAGGGTATGGCTACACCTTC.

The V gene is TRBV27, the J gene TRBJ2-7, with 7 bases lining up with TRBD2. CDR3 size: 13 residues. From germline, CDR1 is MNHEY and CDR2 SMNVEV (reference sequence). With 8 bases clipped from V and 6 bases from J, the junction kept 10 bases outside the gene matches. The CDR3 DNA reads TGTGCCAGCCAAGGGCGGGAGAAGGTCGAGCAGTACTTC. Translating it yields CASQGREKVEQYF.

This clone occurred a few times. J is TRBJ1-5 and V is TRBV7-9; D might be TRBD1 (5 bases). Germline loops: CDR1 SEHNR, CDR2 FQNEAQ (reference sequence). The V end lost 2 bases, the J end lost 4 bases, and 12 bases lay between the germline ends. The CDR3 is made up of 15 amino acids. The CDR3 loop reads CASSLTGGGNQPQHF. The CDR3 DNA reads as TGTGCCAGCAGCTTAACGGGGGGAGGGAATCAGCCCCAGCATTTT.

The chain recombines TRBV6-1 with TRBJ1-6, with 8 bases identical to TRBD1. V dropped 6 bases and J dropped 4; count of bases not matched to a gene: 2. The CDR3 length is 14 residues. Germline CDR1 and CDR2: MNHNS and SASEGT. The CDR3 reads CASRGQGYNSPLHF. CDR3 DNA sequence: TGTGCCAGCAGAGGACAGGGTTATAATTCACCCCTCCACTTT.

The chain combines TRBV10-3 with TRBJ1-1; weak D call: TRBD1 (5 bases). Germline V CDR1 and CDR2: ENHRY, SYGVKD. The CDR3 consists of 16 residues. Trimming stripped 5 bases from V and 1 base from J, with 17 bases between. CDR3 sequence (DNA): TGTGCCATCAGTCCAGACCCAGACAGCCCGAACACTGAAGCTTTCTTT. Protein sequence: CAISPDPDSPNTEAFF.

The J gene is TRBJ1-6, the V gene TRBV6-1, with no clear D. The CDR3 consists of 14 residues. V lost 0 bases, J lost 7 bases, and 7 bases lay in between. Per germline, CDR1 MNHNS and CDR2 SASEGT. CDR3 protein: CASSEARRNSPLHF. DNA of the CDR3: TGTGCCAGCAGTGAAGCACGGCGGAATTCACCCCTCCACTTT.

The V call is TRBV4-2, the J call TRBJ2-7, with TRBD2 matching 13 bases. With 8 bases clipped from V and 0 bases from J, the junction kept 1 base outside the gene matches. Germline lookup yields CDR1 LGHNA and CDR2 YNFKEQ. The CDR3 is 14 residues long. Here the CDR3 reads CASRTSGSSYEQYF. Written as DNA, the CDR3 is TGTGCCAGCCGGACTAGCGGGAGCTCCTACGAGCAGTACTTC.

This clone was picked up a small number of times. This chain joins TRBV9 and TRBJ2-3; TRBD2 is a possible D gene (5 bases). This CDR3 region has 18 residues. Trimming pared 0 bases from V and 0 bases from J, leaving 17 bases between. Germline V gene lookup returns CDR1 SGDLS and CDR2 YYNGEE. In nucleotides, the CDR3 is TGTGCCAGCAGCGTAGAACTAGAAAGTTTTACTAGCACAGATACGCAGTATTTT. This sequence encodes CASSVELESFTSTDTQYF. Full variable domain (missing parts from reference TRBV9 and TRBJ2-3): DSGVTQTPKHLITATGQRVTLRCSPRSGDLSVYWYQQSLDQGLQFLIQYYNGEERAKGNILERFSAQQFPDLHSELNLSSLELGDSALYFCASSVELESFTSTDTQYFGPGTRLTVL.

This chain links TRBV7-9 with TRBJ2-7; maybe TRBD1 (5 bases). V lost 5 bases and J lost 3, with 14 bases in between. Germline CDR1 and CDR2: SEHNR and FQNEAQ (reference sequence). The CDR3 covers 14 residues. CDR3 coding DNA: TGTGCCAGCAGCCCCGTGGGCAGGGACTACGAGCAGTACTTC. Its protein product is CASSPVGRDYEQYF.

The chain employs TRBV2 and TRBJ2-3, with 12 positions matching TRBD2. Germline loops: CDR1 SNHLY, CDR2 FYNNEI. The CDR3 extends over 18 amino acids. J was trimmed by 0 bases and V by 7 bases; bases with no gene match: 11. In nucleotides, the CDR3 is TGTGCCAGCAAGGGGCTAGCGGGGGGGAAAGATAGCACAGATACGCAGTATTTT. This gives the protein CASKGLAGGKDSTDTQYF.

Only one count was recorded for this clone. The chain combines TRBV28 with TRBJ2-5; D is ambiguous. Trimming took 5 bases from V and 10 from J, leaving 8 bases between them. Germline values: CDR1 MDHEN, CDR2 SYDVKM. This CDR3 comprises 10 residues. The CDR3 loop reads CASSDEDQYF. CDR3 in DNA: TGTGCCAGCAGTGATGAGGACCAGTACTTC.